This T cell receptor (beta chain) was retrieved from a study of T cell changes during pregnancy in multiple sclerosis. The protocol was immunoSEQ multiplex PCR, while the TCRdb copy is restricted to in-frame clones and leaves out a portion. This sample has tens of thousands of clones, with 92% found just once. CDR1 is SEHNR, CDR2 FQNEAQ, per germline (reference sequence). The CDR3 runs to 16 residues. Trimming cost V 5 bases and J 10 bases; bases outside gene matches: 12. The clonotype was recovered from a female donor with multiple sclerosis, enrolled in a pregnancy study. The chain has TRBV7-9 and TRBJ2-1; TRBD2 agrees at 12 bases. The sample consisted of peripheral blood, taken after pregnancy. The CDR3 reads CASSLPGRLAGAEQFF. In DNA, the CDR3 is TGTGCCAGCAGCCTCCCGGGAAGACTAGCGGGAGCCGAGCAGTTCTTC.